Following are 32 T cell receptor beta chains from one sample sequenced in a study of cytomegalovirus exposure and HLA in healthy donors. In the PCR, 60 Vbeta and 13 Jbeta primers were used. The data were produced by immunoSEQ multiplex PCR, yet TCRdb's version contains in-frame clones alone and is incomplete. In the table there are about 210,000 clones, 82% of which are singletons. Sequences were obtained from PBMCs. Every receptor here comes from a man between 40 and 49 years old in good health and CMV-seropositive.

This chain uses TRBV9 with TRBJ2-6; TRBD1 might be the D (6 bases). Germline V gives CDR1 SGDLS, CDR2 YYNGEE. V shed 2 bases and J shed 4 bases, with 13 bases lying between them. There are 16 residues in the CDR3. This CDR3 reads CASSVQQGAGANVLTF. The CDR3 DNA sequence: TGTGCCAGCAGCGTGCAACAGGGTGCGGGGGCCAACGTCCTGACTTTC.

This chain links TRBV18 with TRBJ2-1, with 11 bases that match TRBD1. Germline assignment: CDR1 KGHSH and CDR2 LQKENI. This CDR3 contains 15 residues. V shed 5 bases, J shed 2 bases, and the junction held 2 bases outside the gene matches. The CDR3 here is CASSVGQGAYNEQFF. The CDR3 nucleotides are TGTGCCAGCTCAGTGGGACAGGGGGCCTACAATGAGCAGTTCTTC.

V is TRBV21-1 and J is TRBJ2-7; no check of the table's D call, TRBD1, against the DNA was made. TRBV21-1 is labeled a pseudogene. The CDR3 runs 16 residues. CDR3 in amino acids: CASSKGRGRSSYEQYF. CDR3 nucleotide sequence: TGTGCCAGCAGCAAGGGCAGGGGGCGAAGCTCCTACGAGCAGTACTTC.

This chain links TRBV5-1 with TRBJ1-4, with D maybe TRBD1 (6 bases). V was shortened by 0 bases and J by 10 bases, with 19 bases between the two germline ends. Germline lookup yields CDR1 SGHRS and CDR2 YFSETQ. The CDR3 is 16 residues long. The CDR3 here is CASSLAGDTGGGKLFF. CDR3 nucleotides: TGCGCCAGCAGCTTGGCCGGGGACACGGGAGGGGGAAAACTGTTTTTT. The full variable domain, with the rest looked up from reference TRBV5-1 and TRBJ1-4, is KAGVTQTPRYLIKTRGQQVTLSCSPISGHRSVSWYQQTPGQGLQFLFEYFSETQRNKGNFPGRFSGRQFSNSRSEMNVSTLELGDSALYLCASSLAGDTGGGKLFFGSGTQLSVL.

The chain is built from TRBV4-1 and TRBJ1-6, with 7 bases identical to TRBD1. Trimming took 4 bases from V and 10 from J; bases not matched to a gene: 10. CDR3 length equals 15 residues. Germline V gene data show CDR1 as MGHRA and CDR2 as YSYEKL. The CDR3 DNA reads TGCGCCAGCAGCCGCGAAATGACAGGGTTGTCACCCCTCCACTTT. The encoded protein is CASSREMTGLSPLHF.

The chain joins TRBV7-6 to TRBJ2-1; 7 bases agree with TRBD2. The CDR3 runs 17 residues. Germline V gives CDR1 SGHVS, CDR2 FNYEAQ. The trim removed 2 bases at V and 5 bases at J, leaving 12 bases unmatched. CDR3 bases: TGTGCCAGCAGCTTACAGCGGGGAGGATATCCACACAATGAGCAGTTCTTC. Amino acids: CASSLQRGGYPHNEQFF.

This clone was observed a few times. The chain couples TRBV5-1 to TRBJ2-7, with TRBD1 matching over 10 bases. This CDR3 region has 14 residues. The J segment lost 2 bases and the V segment lost 4 bases, leaving 3 bases of the junction unmatched. Germline V lookup: CDR1 SGHRS, CDR2 YFSETQ. The DNA for the CDR3 is TGCGCCAGCAGCAGGGGACAGGGGACCTACGAGCAGTACTTC. Translating gives CASSRGQGTYEQYF.

This rearrangement joins TRBV2 to TRBJ2-1, with D tentatively TRBD1 (5 bases). V gave up 4 bases and J gave up 3 bases, with 10 bases separating them. Germline V CDR1 and CDR2: SNHLY, FYNNEI. The CDR3 loop spans 14 amino acids. This CDR3 is CASSAGQNYNEQFF. In DNA form, the CDR3 reads TGTGCCAGCAGTGCAGGGCAGAACTACAATGAGCAGTTCTTC.

The rearrangement uses TRBV4-1 and TRBJ2-7; the D gene is possibly TRBD2 (5 bases). In germline, CDR1 is MGHRA, CDR2 YSYEKL. The CDR3 contains 14 residues. Trimming took 1 base from V and 6 from J, leaving 13 bases between them. This CDR3 is CASSQGWLAGEQYF. The CDR3 DNA sequence: TGCGCCAGCAGCCAAGGTTGGCTAGCTGGCGAGCAGTACTTC.

This chain connects TRBV6-6 to TRBJ1-1; possibly TRBD1 for D (5 bases). This CDR3 has 15 residues. V was trimmed by 3 bases and J by 3 bases, leaving 14 bases between them. The V gene's germline CDR1 is MNHNY and CDR2 SVGAGI (reference sequence). The CDR3 reads CASSYGQGRHTEAFF. As DNA, the CDR3 is TGTGCCAGCAGTTATGGGCAGGGAAGGCACACTGAAGCTTTCTTT.

J is TRBJ1-5 and V is TRBV14; D remains unclear. V shed 0 bases and J shed 0 bases, with 3 bases lying between them. This CDR3 spans 14 amino acids. Per germline, CDR1 SGHDN and CDR2 FVKESK. The CDR3 DNA reads as TGTGCCAGCAGCCAAGACGGTAGCAATCAGCCCCAGCATTTT. Translation gives CASSQDGSNQPQHF.

The table lists this clone with a few counts. V usage is TRBV5-4 and J usage is TRBJ2-1; D unclear. CDR3 length: 13 residues. Looked up from germline, CDR1 is SGHNT and CDR2 is YYREEE (reference sequence). Trimming took 4 bases from V and 6 from J, leaving 11 bases between them. The DNA for the CDR3 is TGTGCCAGCAGCCTCCCGCAGCGCAATGAGCAGTTCTTC. This gives the protein CASSLPQRNEQFF.

This rearrangement joins TRBV27 to TRBJ2-3; 13 bases are shared with TRBD2. Germline V lookup: CDR1 MNHEY, CDR2 SMNVEV (reference sequence). The CDR3 is 16 amino acids. The V gene end was trimmed by 6 bases and the J gene end by 1 base; junction bases not matched to a gene: 4. The DNA of the CDR3 is TGTGCCAGCAGCACCGGACTAGCGGGAGGCACAGATACGCAGTATTTT. It yields the protein CASSTGLAGGTDTQYF.

The chain couples TRBV2 to TRBJ2-3, with 7 bases that match TRBD1. This CDR3 region has 16 residues. Unmatched junction bases numbered 8, after V lost 5 bases and J lost 0 bases. Germline assignment: CDR1 SNHLY and CDR2 FYNNEI. CDR3 nucleotides: TGTGCCAGCAGTTTAGCAGGACAGGCTAGCACAGATACGCAGTATTTT. Encoded protein: CASSLAGQASTDTQYF.

The V call is TRBV19, the J call TRBJ2-1, with 9 positions matching TRBD1. V lost 6 bases to trimming and J lost 7 bases; unmatched junction nucleotides: 4. The CDR3 contains 13 residues. From germline, CDR1 is LNHDA and CDR2 SQIVND (reference sequence). The CDR3 sequence: CASSLDRGNEQFF. The CDR3, as DNA: TGTGCCAGTAGCCTAGACAGGGGGAATGAGCAGTTCTTC. Combining the CDR3 with reference TRBV19 and TRBJ2-1 gives the whole variable domain DGGITQSPKYLFRKEGQNVTLSCEQNLNHDAMYWYRQDPGQGLRLIYYSQIVNDFQKGDIAEGYSVSREKKESFPLTVTSAQKNPTAFYLCASSLDRGNEQFFGPGTRLTVL.

The chain is built from TRBV28 and TRBJ2-7; 9 bases fit TRBD2. J lost 2 bases, V lost 3 bases, and 5 bases had no gene match. CDR1 and CDR2 from the germline V gene are MDHEN and SYDVKM. The CDR3 extends over 15 amino acids. In DNA form, the CDR3 reads TGTGCCAGCAGTTTGGGAGGCGGGAGGGCCTACGAGCAGTACGTC. Protein: CASSLGGGRAYEQYV.

The rearrangement uses TRBV5-6 and TRBJ2-5, with D maybe TRBD1 (6 bases). Germline V gene sequence: CDR1 SGHDT, CDR2 YYEEEE. Trimming left V 3 bases short and J 5 bases short, with 14 bases between. The CDR3 has 14 amino acids. CDR3 sequence reads: CASSSIAGAETQYF. The CDR3 bases are TGTGCCAGCAGCTCAATCGCAGGGGCGGAGACCCAGTACTTC.

This clone has only one observation. This chain uses TRBV11-3 with TRBJ2-1; TRBD2 matches 11 bases. This CDR3 region has 15 residues. Germline-derived CDR1 and CDR2 are SGHNT and YENEEA. Trimming at V came to 1 base and at J to 7 bases, leaving 3 bases not matched to a gene. CDR3 sequence reads: CASSLGLAGRNEQFF. The CDR3 DNA follows: TGTGCCAGCAGCTTAGGACTAGCGGGAAGAAATGAGCAGTTCTTC.

The chain has TRBV30 and TRBJ2-7; D not certain. The V and J ends lost 0 bases and 2 bases respectively, with 17 bases between them. The CDR3 is 16 residues long. The germline gives CDR1 GTSNPN, CDR2 SVGIG (reference sequence). The CDR3 DNA follows: TGTGCCTGGAGTGTACCGGTTTTTGGCGGTCCCTACGAGCAGTACTTC. It codes for CAWSVPVFGGPYEQYF.

The J gene is TRBJ1-5, the V gene TRBV18; 8 nucleotides agree with TRBD1. CDR3 length equals 15 residues. Germline CDR1 is KGHSH and CDR2 is LQKENI. V shed 6 bases, J shed 4 bases, and the junction held 8 bases outside the gene matches. The DNA of the CDR3 is TGTGCCAGCTCGCCTGACAGGGGTTGGAATCAGCCCCAGCATTTT. As protein: CASSPDRGWNQPQHF.

The CDR3 nucleotides read TGTGCCACCAGCCCGGAAGCGGGAGGCACAGATACGCAGTATTTT. This gives the protein CATSPEAGGTDTQYF. This chain joins TRBV15 and TRBJ2-3; 8 nucleotides line up with TRBD2. Germline V gene data show CDR1 as LNHNV and CDR2 as YYDKDF (reference sequence). This CDR3 is built from 15 residues. V lost 5 bases to trimming and J lost 1 base; unmatched junction nucleotides: 5.

This chain links TRBV7-8 with TRBJ2-1; a weak D match, TRBD2 (5 bases). CDR3 length: 14 residues. V shed 0 bases and J shed 9 bases, with 12 bases lying between them. Per germline, CDR1 SGHVS and CDR2 FQNEAQ. In nucleotides, the CDR3 is TGTGCCAGCAGCTTAGCGGGAGTGGTAAGTGAGCAGTTCTTC. Protein: CASSLAGVVSEQFF.

This chain links TRBV19 with TRBJ2-1; possible D gene TRBD2, 6 bases. V was cut by 9 bases and J by 0 bases, with 15 bases left in between. Germline V gives CDR1 LNHDA, CDR2 SQIVND (reference sequence). The CDR3 is made up of 15 amino acids. CDR3 in amino acids: CASAPPGSSYNEQFF. As DNA, the CDR3 is TGTGCCAGCGCCCCCCCCGGGAGCTCCTACAATGAGCAGTTCTTC. Full variable domain (remainder filled in from reference TRBV19 and TRBJ2-1): DGGITQSPKYLFRKEGQNVTLSCEQNLNHDAMYWYRQDPGQGLRLIYYSQIVNDFQKGDIAEGYSVSREKKESFPLTVTSAQKNPTAFYLCASAPPGSSYNEQFFGPGTRLTVL.

The chain links TRBV6-5 to TRBJ2-1, with a possible D match to TRBD2 (6 bases). The CDR3 spans 15 residues. Germline V gene data show CDR1 as MNHEY and CDR2 as SVGAGI. V gave up 5 bases and J gave up 0 bases, with 11 bases separating them. The CDR3: CASSDLAVSYNEQFF. The CDR3, as DNA: TGTGCCAGCAGTGACTTAGCGGTCTCCTACAATGAGCAGTTCTTC.

This clone was picked up a small number of times. The chain links TRBV6-1 to TRBJ2-1; possible D gene TRBD1, 6 bases. CDR1 is MNHNS, CDR2 SASEGT, per germline. The CDR3 totals 14 residues. Trimming took off 8 bases at V and 4 bases at J, with 15 bases between the two ends. CDR3 DNA: TGTGCCAGCCAGGGGCTGGGGCATTACAATGAGCAGTTCTTC. Protein product: CASQGLGHYNEQFF.

The chain couples TRBV9 to TRBJ2-3; 15 positions match TRBD2. Germline CDR1 is SGDLS and CDR2 is YYNGEE. The CDR3 is 17 amino acids. Trimming removed 2 bases from V and 1 base from J; junction bases left unmatched: 2. The chain's CDR3 is CASSVGLAGGGTDTQYF. The CDR3, as DNA: TGTGCCAGCAGCGTCGGACTAGCGGGAGGGGGCACAGATACGCAGTATTTT.

The rearrangement links TRBV6-4 to TRBJ2-2, with D possibly being TRBD2 (6 bases). Deletions cut 2 bases from V and 7 bases from J, with 14 bases between. The CDR3 spans 15 residues. The V gene's germline CDR1 is MRHNA and CDR2 SNTAGT. In DNA form, the CDR3 reads TGTGCCAGCAGTGACACTTTGGGAGGTCACGGGGAGCTGTTTTTT. It specifies CASSDTLGGHGELFF.

The chain uses TRBV27 and TRBJ2-7; 8 bases fit TRBD2. The V and J ends lost 0 bases and 9 bases, in that order; junction bases with no gene match: 13. Germline assignment: CDR1 MNHEY and CDR2 SMNVEV (reference sequence). The length of the CDR3 is 16 residues. CDR3 bases: TGTGCCAGCAGTTTATCAGTCTGGGATAGCGGGACGGCGCAGTACTTC. Translating gives CASSLSVWDSGTAQYF.

The chain uses TRBV6-5 and TRBJ2-7; TRBD1 aligns across 7 bases. Trimming removed 6 bases from V and 5 bases from J; junction bases left unmatched: 10. This CDR3 has 14 residues. Germline CDR1 and CDR2: MNHEY and SVGAGI. The CDR3 nucleotides read TGTGCCAGCAGCCACGCCAGGGGGTCTGACGAGCAGTACTTC. This translates into CASSHARGSDEQYF.

The V gene is TRBV6-1, the J gene TRBJ2-5, with D tentatively TRBD1 (6 bases). This CDR3 region has 15 residues. The germline V gene encodes CDR1 MNHNS and CDR2 SASEGT. Trimming took 3 bases from V and 2 from J, leaving 13 bases between them. The CDR3 loop is CASSDRQGRQETQYF. CDR3 nucleotide sequence: TGTGCCAGCAGTGACAGGCAGGGGCGTCAAGAGACCCAGTACTTC.

The chain couples TRBV10-2 to TRBJ1-1; tentative D call: TRBD1 (6 bases). The CDR3 consists of 15 residues. CDR1 is WSHSY and CDR2 is SAAADI in the germline V gene. The V and J ends lost 6 bases and 0 bases respectively, with 14 bases between them. The CDR3 DNA reads TGCGCCAGCAGAGCGGACAGTCTTATGAACACTGAAGCTTTCTTT. It codes for CASRADSLMNTEAFF.

This clone was recorded only once. This chain uses TRBV19 with TRBJ2-3; D is possibly TRBD1 (6 bases). Germline loops: CDR1 LNHDA, CDR2 SQIVND (reference sequence). Trimming removed 7 bases at V and 3 bases at J, with 14 bases between. The CDR3 consists of 14 residues. The CDR3 DNA is TGTGCCAGTACCCCGACAGGCGCGACAGATACGCAGTATTTT. Amino acids: CASTPTGATDTQYF.